The clone carrying this T cell receptor beta chain was picked up a small number of times. As yet, its antigen is unknown. This entry is derived from a study of blood T cells in healthy people across ages. Study details: Researchers report that template switching captured about one barcoded beta molecule per two T cells.

This CDR3 contains 13 residues. The germline V gene has CDR1 DFQATT and CDR2 SNEGSKA (reference sequence). Next came a second PCR, run for roughly 6 to 11 cycles, which used a sample-barcoded 5' primer along with a J-beta primer mix. MiXCR, applied by TCRdb to the 5' RACE reads, yields one record per CDR3 protein. Found here are approximately 850,000 distinct CDR3 sequences, under 55% of them singletons; the top ten hold 15% to 25%. Findings of the study overall: Estimates based on one million T cells were treated as lower bounds.

The chain joins TRBV20-1 to TRBJ2-4; no definite D call. The assigned J gene may be wrong: the sequence end matches TRBJ2-5 better. The sample consisted of blood. The sequence came from a man aged 60-69 years in good health. CDR3 DNA sequence: TGCAGTGCTAGGAAGTGGACGGAAGAGACCCAGTACTTC. It codes for CSARKWTEETQYF.